This TCR beta chain was observed in a study of a mutant IDH1 vaccine in newly diagnosed glioma. Germline loops: CDR1 SGHRS, CDR2 YFSETQ. V gave up 4 bases and J gave up 1 base; unmatched junction bases: 6. The CDR3 length is 15 residues. As to time point: baseline, week 1 (first vaccination visit). As to treatment: pre-vaccination baseline after standard-of-care therapy. For this clone: Its antigen remains unidentified.

General study findings and limits: Evidence of vaccine-induced immune responses was documented in about 93% of patients.

The protocol was immunoSEQ multiplex PCR, while the TCRdb copy is restricted to in-frame clones and leaves out a portion. Among just under 95,000 clones listed, roughly 78% were seen once. The sequence came from a man between 35 and 55 years old with glioma. Sequenced material: PBMCs, taken from a glioma patient treated with radiotherapy, temozolomide or both. The chain links TRBV5-1 to TRBJ2-7, with TRBD2 matching 9 bases. This chain's CDR3 is CASSLTSGWSYEQYF. DNA of the CDR3: TGCGCCAGCAGCCTTACTAGCGGGTGGTCCTACGAGCAGTACTTC.